This TCR beta chain is from a study of blood T cell repertoires in COVID-19. Turning to the study itself: Material from acute and convalescent COVID-19 was sourced from the United States, Italy and Spain. Sample material is recorded as cDNA or gDNA derived from T cells, B-cell-depleted T cells, or PBMCs.

The CDR3 consists of 16 residues. Trimming at V came to 5 bases and at J to 12 bases, leaving 15 bases not matched to a gene. Germline values: CDR1 SEHNR, CDR2 FQNEAQ (reference sequence). Authors' methods: Reference gene primer amplification yielded estimated nucleated cell counts. The repertoire was sequenced with immunoSEQ multiplex PCR; TCRdb's copy has only in-frame clones and lacks some. The V and J calls and clone size come from that table; D and trimming were worked out from the DNA. This sample has under 100,000 clones, with approximately 80% found just once. The sample taken for sequencing was peripheral blood. The V gene is TRBV7-9, the J gene TRBJ2-1; TRBD1 agrees at 11 bases. This receptor was taken from a human donor in a cohort sampled during active COVID-19. The CDR3 loop is CASSPRGTGGGGGQFF. CDR3 sequence (DNA): TGTGCCAGCAGCCCTCGGGGGACAGGGGGAGGTGGTGGGCAGTTCTTC.